The rows below give T cell receptor beta chains drawn from one sample of a study of blood T cell repertoires in COVID-19. Using immunoSEQ multiplex PCR, the repertoire was profiled, and TCRdb retains in-frame clones only, with some absent. The table lists 60,000 to 90,000 clones, roughly 85% of them singletons. The specimen sequenced was peripheral blood. Receptors were obtained from a woman of 80 years or more with active or convalescent COVID-19. Each CDR3 is given with its conserved first and last residue. Fields, in order: J gene, clone size, V gene, D gene, CDR3 DNA, CDR3 protein. D genes are given only for firm matches. Clone sizes are given selectively: once, few, many, or a class where the clone is expanded.

TRBJ1-2 - TRBV2 - TGTGCCAGCAGTCTACAACCTTCGGGTGGCTACACCTTC CASSLQPSGGYTF
TRBJ2-2 - TRBV18 - TGTGCCAGCTCATTACGCCGGGACACAAACACCGGGGAGCTGTTTTTT CASSLRRDTNTGELFF
TRBJ2-2 - TRBV19 TRBD2 TGTGCCAGTAGTATAGCCGCCGGGGGGGCCTTCTCCGGGGAGCTGTTTTTT CASSIAAGGAFSGELFF
TRBJ1-2 - TRBV3-1/TRBV3-2 TRBD1 TGTGCCAGCAGCCAGAGACAGGGGAGCTATGGCTACACCTTC CASSQRQGSYGYTF
TRBJ2-2 - TRBV9 - TGTGCCAGCAGCGTAGACGGGACTCCCAACACCGGGGAGCTGTTTTTT CASSVDGTPNTGELFF
TRBJ2-3 few TRBV7-8 - TGTGCCAGCAGCCCCCGGGACACAGTCACAGATACGCAGTATTTT CASSPRDTVTDTQYF
TRBJ2-7 - TRBV18 TRBD2 TGTGCCAGCTCTCTTACTAGCGGAAGAACCTACGAGCAGTACTTC CASSLTSGRTYEQYF
TRBJ2-7 - TRBV5-1 TRBD1 TGCGCCAGCCGCTTGAGGGGGCAACACTACGAGCAGTACTTC CASRLRGQHYEQYF
TRBJ1-2 - TRBV5-1 - TGCGCCAGCAGCTTGCAGGGGCGCAGCTATGGCTACACCTTC CASSLQGRSYGYTF
TRBJ1-2 - TRBV10-3 TRBD1 TGTGCCATCAGTGAGTCCAGGGGGCTCGGGGGCTACACCTTC CAISESRGLGGYTF
TRBJ2-1 - TRBV23-1 TRBD1 TGCGCCAGCAGTCAGTTGGGACAGGGGAGCGATGAGCAGTTCTTC CASSQLGQGSDEQFF
TRBJ2-3 once TRBV11-2 TRBD2 TGTGCCAGCAGCCCGCCTGGCACTAGCGGAGCATTT CASSPPGTSGAF
TRBJ2-7 - TRBV29-1 - TGCAGCGTTCAGGGGGGAGCCGAGCAGTACTTC CSVQGGAEQYF
TRBJ2-1 - TRBV7-2 - TGTGCCAGCAGTTCGGGGATAGGACGGTACAATGAGCAGTTCTTC CASSSGIGRYNEQFF
TRBJ2-7 - TRBV5-4 TRBD1 TGTGCCAGCAGCTTGGCCCTGACAGGGAACGAGCAGTACTTC CASSLALTGNEQYF
TRBJ2-2 - TRBV7-3 - TGTGCCAGCAGCTTAGTTCCGGGGTTGAACACCGGGGAGCTGTTTTTT CASSLVPGLNTGELFF
TRBJ2-3 - TRBV7-2 TRBD2 TGTGCCAGCAGCCCGGGACTAGCGGGGGGCCTTAGCACAGATACGCAGTATTTT CASSPGLAGGLSTDTQYF
TRBJ2-1 - TRBV15 TRBD2 TGTGCCACCAGCAGAGGCCGGGGGGTCTACAATGAGCAGTTCTTC CATSRGRGVYNEQFF
TRBJ2-7 - TRBV4-1 TRBD1 TGCGCCAGCAGCCAAGTATGGGACAGTCGCGACGAGCAGTACTTC CASSQVWDSRDEQYF
TRBJ2-3 - TRBV4-3 TRBD2 TGCGCCAGCAGCCGGCAAGCGGGAGATGTAGATACGCAGTATTTT CASSRQAGDVDTQYF
TRBJ2-4 - TRBV6-5 TRBD2 TGTGCCAGCAGGACCCTAGCGGTTGCCAAAAACATTCAGTACTTC CASRTLAVAKNIQYF
TRBJ2-5 - TRBV2 TRBD2 TGTGCCAGCAGGGAGATACTAGCGGGGGGTTACCAAGAGACCCAGTACTTC CASREILAGGYQETQYF